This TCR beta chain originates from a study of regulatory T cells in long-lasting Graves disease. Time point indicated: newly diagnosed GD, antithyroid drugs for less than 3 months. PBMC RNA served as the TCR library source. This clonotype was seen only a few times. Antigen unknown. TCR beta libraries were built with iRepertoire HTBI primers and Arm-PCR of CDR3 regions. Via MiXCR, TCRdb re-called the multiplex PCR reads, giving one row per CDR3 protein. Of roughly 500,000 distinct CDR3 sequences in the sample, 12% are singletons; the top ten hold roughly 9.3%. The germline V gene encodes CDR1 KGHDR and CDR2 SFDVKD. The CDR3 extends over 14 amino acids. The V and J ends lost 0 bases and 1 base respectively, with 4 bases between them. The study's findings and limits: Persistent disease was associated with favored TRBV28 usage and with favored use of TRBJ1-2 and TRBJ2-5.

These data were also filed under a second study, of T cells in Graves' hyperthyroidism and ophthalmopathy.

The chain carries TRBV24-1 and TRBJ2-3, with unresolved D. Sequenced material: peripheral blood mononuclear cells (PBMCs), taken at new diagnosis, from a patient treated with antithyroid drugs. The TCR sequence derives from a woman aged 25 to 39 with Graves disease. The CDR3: CATSDLGGTDTQYF. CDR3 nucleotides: TGTGCCACCAGTGATTTGGGGGGCACAGATACGCAGTATTTT.